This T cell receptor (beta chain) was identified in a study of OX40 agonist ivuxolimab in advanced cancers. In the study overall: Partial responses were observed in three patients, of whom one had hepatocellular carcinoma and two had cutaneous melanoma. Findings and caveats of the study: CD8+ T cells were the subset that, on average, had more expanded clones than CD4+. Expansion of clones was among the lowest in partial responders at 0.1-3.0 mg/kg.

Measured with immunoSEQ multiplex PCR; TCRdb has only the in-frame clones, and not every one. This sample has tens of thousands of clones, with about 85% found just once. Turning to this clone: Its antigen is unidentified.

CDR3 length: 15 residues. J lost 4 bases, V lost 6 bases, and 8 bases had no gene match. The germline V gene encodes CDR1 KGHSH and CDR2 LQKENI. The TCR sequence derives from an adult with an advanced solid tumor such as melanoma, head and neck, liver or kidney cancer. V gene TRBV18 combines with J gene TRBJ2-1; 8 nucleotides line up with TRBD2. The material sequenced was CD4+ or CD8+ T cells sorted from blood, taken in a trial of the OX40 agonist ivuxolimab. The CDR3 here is CASSVSGEGYNEQFF. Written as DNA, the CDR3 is TGTGCCAGCTCCGTTAGCGGGGAAGGTTACAATGAGCAGTTCTTC.